Below, 31 T cell receptor beta chains from the same sample are listed, as sequenced in a study of blood T cell repertoires in COVID-19 (dated by TCRdb to the early 2020s). The method behind the library was the immunoSEQ multiplex PCR assay. TCRdb limited this immuneACCESS table to in-frame rearrangements with V and J called. A share of clones is missing; checked studies link under half to unresolved V genes, and the rest is unexplained. The sample table lists about 300,000 clones, about nine tenths of them with a count of one. The ten largest make up 5.5% to 8% of the sample. What was sequenced was peripheral blood. These receptors all come from a woman aged 50 to 60 with COVID-19, enrolled during active disease.

This clone occurred once. The V call is TRBV3-1 (or the pseudogene TRBV3-2), the J call TRBJ1-2; no firm D call. From germline, CDR1 is LGHDT and CDR2 YNNKEL (reference sequence). V lost 1 base, J lost 1 base, and 16 bases lay in between. The CDR3 runs 17 residues. CDR3 protein: CASSQASPRRSNYGYTF. In nucleotides, the CDR3 is TGTGCCAGCAGCCAAGCGAGTCCGAGACGGAGTAACTATGGCTACACCTTC.

This rearrangement joins TRBV7-2 to TRBJ1-2, with D tentatively TRBD1 (5 bases). The CDR3 runs 19 residues. V was clipped by 5 bases and J by 8 bases, with 33 bases between them. Germline V gene lookup returns CDR1 SGHTA and CDR2 FQGNSA. The CDR3 here is CASSPGGNGGILLTMGYTF. The CDR3 region has the DNA TGTGCCAGCAGCCCTGGGGGGAATGGGGGGATATTACTAACTATGGGCTACACCTTC. Full variable domain (missing parts from reference TRBV7-2 and TRBJ1-2): GAGVSQSPSNKVTEKGKDVELRCDPISGHTALYWYRQSLGQGLEFLIYFQGNSAPDKSGLPSDRFSAERTGGSVSTLTIQRTQQEDSAVYLCASSPGGNGGILLTMGYTFGSGTRLTVV.

This clone was seen just once. The J gene is TRBJ2-3, the V gene TRBV7-3, with TRBD2 matching over 12 bases. Trimming took 5 bases from V and 3 from J; bases not matched to a gene: 3. From germline, CDR1 is SGHTA and CDR2 FQGTGA. CDR3 length: 15 residues. The CDR3 DNA follows: TGTGCCAGCAGCCCCGGGACTAGCGGGACAGATACGCAGTATTTT. This encodes CASSPGTSGTDTQYF.

For this clone: An end of the junction differs from the germline gene, which may be a read error. The rearrangement links TRBV6-5 to TRBJ2-7, with a weak D call TRBD1 (7 bases). The CDR3 has 14 residues. CDR1 and CDR2 from the germline V gene are MNHEY and SVGAGI. CDR3: CASTLDRDSFEQYF. In DNA form, the CDR3 reads TGTGCCAGCACCCTAGACAGGGACTCCTTCGAGCAGTACTTC.

The V call is TRBV18, the J call TRBJ2-1; D perhaps matches TRBD1 (6 bases). V dropped 3 bases and J dropped 5 bases, with 8 bases sitting between them. The V gene's germline CDR1 is KGHSH and CDR2 LQKENI. The CDR3 runs to 13 residues. DNA of the CDR3: TGTGCCAGCTCACCGGGACATAACAATGAGCAGTTCTTC. Translated: CASSPGHNNEQFF.

This chain joins TRBV11-3 and TRBJ2-3, with 7 bases aligning to TRBD1. The germline V gene has CDR1 SGHNT and CDR2 YENEEA. The CDR3 covers 14 residues. Germline trimming cut 4 bases from V and 0 bases from J; bases unmatched to any gene: 1. This CDR3 is CASSWGQSTDTQYF. The CDR3 coding sequence is TGTGCCAGCAGCTGGGGACAGAGCACAGATACGCAGTATTTT.

The chain is built from TRBV28 and TRBJ2-1; 10 bases are shared with TRBD1. V was clipped by 6 bases and J by 4 bases; unmatched bases: 6. The CDR3 length is 15 residues. The germline CDR1 and CDR2 sequences are MDHEN and SYDVKM. The CDR3 is CASRPGTGAYNEQFF. The CDR3 DNA reads as TGTGCCAGCAGACCCGGGACAGGGGCTTACAATGAGCAGTTCTTC.

The gene calls are TRBV18 and TRBJ1-4; D not certain. CDR3 length: 15 residues. The germline CDR1 and CDR2 sequences are KGHSH and LQKENI. Trimming stripped 3 bases from V and 4 bases from J, with 12 bases between. DNA for the CDR3: TGTGCCAGCTCACCGATACACCCGGGTAATGAAAAACTGTTTTTT. Translated, it gives CASSPIHPGNEKLFF.

The CDR3 protein is CASSIGGLTGNTIYF. CDR3 DNA sequence: TGTGCCAGTAGTATAGGGGGGCTCACTGGAAACACCATATATTTT. This sequence joins TRBV19 and TRBJ1-3; possibly TRBD1 for D (6 bases). Trimming took off 1 base at V and 2 bases at J, with 9 bases between the two ends. Per the germline V gene, CDR1 is LNHDA and CDR2 is SQIVND (reference sequence). The CDR3 runs to 15 residues. The full variable domain, completed using reference TRBV19 and TRBJ1-3, is DGGITQSPKYLFRKEGQNVTLSCEQNLNHDAMYWYRQDPGQGLRLIYYSQIVNDFQKGDIAEGYSVSREKKESFPLTVTSAQKNPTAFYLCASSIGGLTGNTIYFGEGSWLTVV.

The gene calls are TRBV16 and TRBJ1-3; the D is unclear. Germline CDR1 and CDR2: KGHSY and FQNENV. V lost 0 bases, J lost 2 bases, and 8 bases lay in between. This CDR3 region has 15 residues. The CDR3 DNA reads TGTGCCAGCAGCCAATCGGGCGGGACTGGAAACACCATATATTTT. This gives the protein CASSQSGGTGNTIYF.

This chain joins TRBV7-3 and TRBJ2-3, with 11 bases matching TRBD2. The CDR3 runs 18 residues. Germline lookup yields CDR1 SGHTA and CDR2 FQGTGA. Unmatched junction bases numbered 12, after V lost 2 bases and J lost 5 bases. The chain's CDR3 is CASSLGASGRLGEDTQYF. CDR3 DNA sequence: TGTGCCAGCAGCTTAGGGGCTAGCGGGAGGTTGGGTGAAGATACGCAGTATTTT. Together with reference TRBV7-3 and TRBJ2-3, the CDR3 gives the full variable domain: GAGVSQTPSNKVTEKGKYVELRCDPISGHTALYWYRQSLGQGPEFLIYFQGTGAADDSGLPNDRFFAVRPEGSVSTLKIQRTERGDSAVYLCASSLGASGRLGEDTQYFGPGTRLTVL.

The rearrangement uses TRBV12-3 or TRBV12-4 and TRBJ1-1; TRBD1 might be the D (5 bases). The CDR3 extends over 13 amino acids. V was clipped by 7 bases and J by 4 bases, with 13 bases between them. The CDR3 nucleotides are TGTGCCAGCAAATCGGGGGGACCCACTGAAGCTTTCTTT. Amino acids: CASKSGGPTEAFF.

The chain combines TRBV2 with TRBJ2-5, with 7 bases fitting TRBD2. With V trimmed by 7 bases and J by 2 bases, 7 bases remained unmatched. Germline CDR1 and CDR2: SNHLY and FYNNEI. This CDR3 contains 14 residues. The DNA of the CDR3 is TGTGCCAGCACCGGACTAGAACGACAAGAGACCCAGTACTTC. This encodes CASTGLERQETQYF.

V is TRBV7-2 and J is TRBJ1-5, with a tentative D call TRBD1 (5 bases). Germline V lookup: CDR1 SGHTA, CDR2 FQGNSA. V shed 5 bases and J shed 2 bases, with 16 bases lying between them. The length of the CDR3 is 16 residues. The CDR3 nucleotides are TGTGCCAGCAGCCGGGGAGGGTTGGGACGCAATCAGCCCCAGCATTTT. Translating gives CASSRGGLGRNQPQHF.

The CDR3 nucleotides are TGTGCCAGCAGCTTAGTGGTCAGCAGGTTGGGCACTGAAGCTTTCTTT. Its translation is CASSLVVSRLGTEAFF. The gene calls are TRBV7-2 and TRBJ1-1; D unresolved. The V end lost 1 base, the J end lost 4 bases, and 16 bases lay between the germline ends. Germline values: CDR1 SGHTA, CDR2 FQGNSA. This CDR3 spans 16 amino acids.

The V gene is TRBV29-1, the J gene TRBJ2-7; maybe TRBD2 (5 bases). V lost 0 bases to trimming and J lost 7 bases, with 13 bases between them. The CDR3 consists of 13 residues. Germline V gene lookup returns CDR1 SQVTM and CDR2 ANQGSEA. In DNA form, the CDR3 reads TGCAGCGTTGAAGACAGAGGGCAGCCAGAGCAGTACTTC. Translating gives CSVEDRGQPEQYF.

This chain connects TRBV6-2 or TRBV6-3 to TRBJ2-1; 7 nucleotides align to TRBD2. Germline trimming cut 2 bases from V and 7 bases from J; bases unmatched to any gene: 14. The germline CDR1 and CDR2 sequences are MNHEY and SVGEGT. There are 17 residues in the CDR3. The CDR3: CASSYAPRGGFENEQFF. CDR3 coding DNA: TGTGCCAGCAGTTACGCCCCCCGGGGAGGGTTTGAGAATGAGCAGTTCTTC.

The V call is TRBV29-1, the J call TRBJ2-7, with 13 bases fitting TRBD2. Germline V lookup: CDR1 SQVTM, CDR2 ANQGSEA. The CDR3 extends over 14 amino acids. J gave up 6 bases and V 8 bases, and 10 bases lay outside the gene matches. The CDR3 loop reads CSSLTSGRIVEQYF. CDR3 bases: TGCAGCTCGCTGACTAGCGGGAGGATTGTCGAGCAGTACTTC.

This rearrangement joins TRBV30 to TRBJ2-6; 10 bases line up with TRBD1. J gave up 1 base and V 8 bases, and 14 bases lay outside the gene matches. Germline V gene data show CDR1 as GTSNPN and CDR2 as SVGIG (reference sequence). This CDR3 is built from 18 residues. CDR3 in DNA: TGTGCCGGCCCTCCCCCGGGACAGGGGCAATCTGGGGCCAACGTCCTGACTTTC. Its translation is CAGPPPGQGQSGANVLTF.

This sequence joins TRBV9 and TRBJ1-5; 8 nucleotides align to TRBD1. Losses at the gene ends were 4 bases for V and 0 bases for J; bases not matched to a gene: 12. The CDR3 is 18 amino acids. The germline gives CDR1 SGDLS, CDR2 YYNGEE. The CDR3: CASSSGQGQGNSNQPQHF. Written as DNA, the CDR3 is TGTGCCAGCAGCTCCGGACAGGGACAAGGAAATAGCAATCAGCCCCAGCATTTT.

This clone appeared once. This sequence joins TRBV19 and TRBJ2-7, with 9 positions matching TRBD1. CDR1 and CDR2 (germline): LNHDA, SQIVND (reference sequence). The CDR3 runs 13 residues. Unmatched junction bases numbered 8, after V lost 8 bases and J lost 6 bases. The CDR3 bases are TGTGCCAGTGCTATACAGGGGGCAGGCGAGCAGTACTTC. Translation gives CASAIQGAGEQYF.

The chain links TRBV7-2 to TRBJ1-3, with 7 bases that match TRBD1. The V segment lost 0 bases and the J segment 2 bases; nucleotides outside the gene matches: 1. The CDR3 spans 15 residues. Looked up from germline, CDR1 is SGHTA and CDR2 is FQGNSA. The CDR3 loop reads CASSLAQGAGNTIYF. CDR3 DNA sequence: TGTGCCAGCAGCTTAGCGCAGGGGGCTGGAAACACCATATATTTT.

The chain joins TRBV6-5 to TRBJ1-2; 8 bases align to TRBD1. J lost 4 bases, V lost 0 bases, and 4 bases had no gene match. Germline CDR1 is MNHEY and CDR2 is SVGAGI. The CDR3 loop spans 15 amino acids. The CDR3 DNA is TGTGCCAGCAGTTACTCGACAGGGGAACCCTATGGCTACACCTTC. It specifies CASSYSTGEPYGYTF.

This clone was observed a few times. The V gene is TRBV19, the J gene TRBJ1-5; D gene ambiguous. The germline V gene has CDR1 LNHDA and CDR2 SQIVND (reference sequence). The length of the CDR3 is 14 residues. V was cut by 1 base and J by 4 bases, with 8 bases left in between. The CDR3: CASSIVAGNQPQHF. CDR3 DNA: TGTGCCAGTAGTATAGTTGCAGGTAATCAGCCCCAGCATTTT.

This chain uses TRBV19 with TRBJ2-2, with 10 bases matching TRBD2. CDR1 LNHDA and CDR2 SQIVND come from the germline V gene (reference sequence). The CDR3 extends over 15 amino acids. Germline trimming cut 7 bases from V and 5 bases from J; bases unmatched to any gene: 7. The CDR3 loop is CASTPGLASTGELFF. The CDR3 DNA reads as TGTGCCAGTACACCGGGACTAGCGTCGACCGGGGAGCTGTTTTTT.

CDR3: CASSPGLARHEQFF. The CDR3, as DNA: TGTGCCAGCAGCCCCGGACTTGCAAGGCATGAGCAGTTCTTC. The chain carries TRBV5-6 and TRBJ2-1; perhaps TRBD2 as D (5 bases). Trimming stripped 4 bases from V and 8 bases from J, with 16 bases between. CDR1 and CDR2 (germline): SGHDT, YYEEEE. This CDR3 is 14 amino acids long.

This clone was detected only once. The V call is TRBV7-8, the J call TRBJ1-2, with 7 bases identical to TRBD1. The junction had 1 base not matched to a gene; V was cut back by 2 bases and J by 4 bases. Germline-derived CDR1 and CDR2 are SGHVS and FQNEAQ. This CDR3 region has 13 residues. CDR3 region: CASSLRGLYGYTF. The CDR3 DNA is TGTGCCAGCAGCTTAAGGGGGCTCTATGGCTACACCTTC. Complete variable domain (other parts from reference TRBV7-8 and TRBJ1-2): GAGVSQSPRYKVAKRGQDVALRCDPISGHVSLFWYQQALGQGPEFLTYFQNEAQLDKSGLPSDRFFAERPEGSVSTLKIQRTQQEDSAVYLCASSLRGLYGYTFGSGTRLTVV.

The chain joins TRBV2 to TRBJ2-2, with 8 bases that match TRBD2. Germline V gene sequence: CDR1 SNHLY, CDR2 FYNNEI. This CDR3 is built from 16 residues. With V trimmed by 5 bases and J by 4 bases, 9 bases remained unmatched. The chain's CDR3 is CASSLVWAGGTGELFF. The CDR3 nucleotides read TGTGCCAGCAGTTTGGTTTGGGCGGGGGGCACCGGGGAGCTGTTTTTT. Full variable domain (rest looked up from reference TRBV2 and TRBJ2-2): EPEVTQTPSHQVTQMGQEVILRCVPISNHLYFYWYRQILGQKVEFLVSFYNNEISEKSEIFDDQFSVERPDGSNFTLKIRSTKLEDSAMYFCASSLVWAGGTGELFFGEGSRLTVL.

The V and J genes are TRBV6-5 and TRBJ1-4; D gene unclear. Germline CDR1 and CDR2: MNHEY and SVGAGI. Deletions cut 6 bases from V and 8 bases from J, with 10 bases between. This CDR3 is 12 amino acids long. CDR3 in amino acids: CASRNPSEKLFF. The CDR3 DNA reads as TGTGCCAGCAGGAACCCGAGCGAAAAACTGTTTTTT.

V is TRBV24-1 and J is TRBJ2-1; TRBD2 might be the D (5 bases). The germline V gene has CDR1 KGHDR and CDR2 SFDVKD. V was trimmed by 9 bases and J by 5 bases, leaving 13 bases between them. This CDR3 comprises 13 residues. CDR3 protein: CATRPSGNNEQFF. CDR3 coding DNA: TGTGCCACCCGTCCTTCGGGGAACAATGAGCAGTTCTTC.

The chain joins TRBV27 to TRBJ2-1, with TRBD1 identical over 7 bases. Germline V gene sequence: CDR1 MNHEY, CDR2 SMNVEV (reference sequence). V lost 7 bases to trimming and J lost 5 bases; unmatched junction nucleotides: 5. CDR3 length: 13 amino acids. The DNA for the CDR3 is TGTGCCAGCACTCCGACAGGGAACAATGAGCAGTTCTTC. Protein product: CASTPTGNNEQFF.